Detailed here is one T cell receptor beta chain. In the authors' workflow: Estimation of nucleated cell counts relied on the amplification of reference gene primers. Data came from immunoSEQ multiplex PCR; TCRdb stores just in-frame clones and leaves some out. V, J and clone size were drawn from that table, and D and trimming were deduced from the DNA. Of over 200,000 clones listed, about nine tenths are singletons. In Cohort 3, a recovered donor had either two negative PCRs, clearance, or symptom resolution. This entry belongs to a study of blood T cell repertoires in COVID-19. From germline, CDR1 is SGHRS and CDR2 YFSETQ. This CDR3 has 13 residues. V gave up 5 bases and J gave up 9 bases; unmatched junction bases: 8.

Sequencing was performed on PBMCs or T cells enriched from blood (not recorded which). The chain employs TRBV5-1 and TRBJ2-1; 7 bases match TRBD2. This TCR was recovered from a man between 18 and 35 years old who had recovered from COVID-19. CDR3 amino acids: CASRMRERAEQFF. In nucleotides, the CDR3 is TGCGCCAGCAGGATGCGGGAGAGGGCTGAGCAGTTCTTC. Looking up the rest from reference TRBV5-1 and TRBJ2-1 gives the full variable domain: KAGVTQTPRYLIKTRGQQVTLSCSPISGHRSVSWYQQTPGQGLQFLFEYFSETQRNKGNFPGRFSGRQFSNSRSEMNVSTLELGDSALYLCASRMRERAEQFFGPGTRLTVL.